This section outlines one T cell receptor beta chain sequence together with its context. Assay: immunoSEQ multiplex PCR; the TCRdb copy retains only in-frame clones and omits some. The sample consists of around 20,000 clones, 84% of them appearing once. Germline CDR1 and CDR2: SGHRS and YFSETQ. CDR3 length equals 13 residues. The germline V and J ends were trimmed by 0 bases and 3 bases, with 7 bases remaining between them. The data originate from a study of OX40 agonist ivuxolimab in advanced cancers. Study-wide context: The drug used for patients, ivuxolimab, was an agonistic anti-OX40 (CD134) antibody. Intravenous ivuxolimab at 0.01 to 10 mg/kg was given to patients every 2 weeks. Males comprised around 80% of the group, whose mean age was about 62 years (range roughly 23 to 80).

V and J are TRBV5-1 and TRBJ2-7; D is unclear. The origin of this receptor is an adult with an advanced solid tumor such as melanoma, head and neck, liver or kidney cancer. This specimen was CD4+ or CD8+ T cells sorted from blood, taken in a trial of the OX40 agonist ivuxolimab. The CDR3 region has the DNA TGCGCCAGCAGCTTGGCTTCGCACTACGAGCAGTACTTC. It specifies CASSLASHYEQYF.